This T cell receptor (beta chain) was profiled in a study of tumor and adjacent non-tumor tissue in lung cancer. Looking at the study overall: The cohort had roughly 11 adenocarcinoma, a couple of squamous cell and 1 small cell patients.

Trimming removed 6 bases from V and 5 bases from J, with 13 bases in between. The CDR3 sequence is 12 residues long. Germline CDR1 and CDR2: GTSNPN and SVGIG (reference sequence). Study conclusions and caveats: In normal lung, the top 100 clones were significantly more dominant than in tumor.

RNA was extracted from bulk tissue without any cell sorting. Distant lung tissue was collected more than 3 cm away from the tumor edge. This clonotype was observed at least ten times. The antigen is not known. A modified ARM-PCR protocol with three rounds of nested PCR amplified TCRbeta. TCRdb reanalysed the multiplex PCR reads using MiXCR and keeps one entry per CDR3 protein. The sample consists of approximately 120,000 distinct CDR3 sequences, 62% of them appearing once. The gene calls are TRBV30 and TRBJ1-2; maybe TRBD1 (6 bases). This receptor was taken from a man in his sixties with non-small cell lung cancer. Sequencing input: distant non-tumor lung tissue. For the CDR3, the DNA is TGTGCCTGCTCGTTACAGGGATATGGCTACACCTTC. Its translation is CACSLQGYGYTF.